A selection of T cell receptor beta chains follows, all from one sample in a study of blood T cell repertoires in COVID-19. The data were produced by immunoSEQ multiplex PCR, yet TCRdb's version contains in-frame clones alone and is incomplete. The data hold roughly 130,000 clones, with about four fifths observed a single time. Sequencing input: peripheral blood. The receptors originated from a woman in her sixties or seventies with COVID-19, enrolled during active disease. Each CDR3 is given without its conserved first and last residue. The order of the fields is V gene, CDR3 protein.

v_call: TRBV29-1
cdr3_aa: SAARTAERAF

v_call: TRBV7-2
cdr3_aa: ASSLLHPPGTDTQY

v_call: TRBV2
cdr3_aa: ASRGQVGTFSTNEKLF

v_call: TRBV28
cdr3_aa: ASSLGQRNTEAF

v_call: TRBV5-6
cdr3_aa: ASSLGGEPS

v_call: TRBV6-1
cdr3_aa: ASREQGTLANEKLF

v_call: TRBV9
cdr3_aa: ASSVGASGGSDTQY

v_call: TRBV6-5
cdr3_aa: ASSSLRRGTYGYT

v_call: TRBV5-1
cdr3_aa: ASSWSTGVGTGELF

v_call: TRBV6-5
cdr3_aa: ASSYSWAGDGGYT

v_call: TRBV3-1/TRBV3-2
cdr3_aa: ASSRAGQPQH

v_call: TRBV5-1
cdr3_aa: ASSLGQAVGVEQY

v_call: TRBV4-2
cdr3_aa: ASSQVARNGNQPQH

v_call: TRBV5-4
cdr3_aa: ASSLAGTSAYEQY

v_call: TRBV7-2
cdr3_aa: ASSLDTRANYGYT

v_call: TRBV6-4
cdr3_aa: ASRISSSYNEQF

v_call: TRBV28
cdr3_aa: ASRYTGRSSPLH

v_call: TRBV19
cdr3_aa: ASICAGGVSLAAGGHNEQF

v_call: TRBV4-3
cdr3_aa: ASSRWIGGSNGYT

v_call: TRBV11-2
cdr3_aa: ASRSIPAAEAF

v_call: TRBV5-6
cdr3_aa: ASNRHGQDTGELF

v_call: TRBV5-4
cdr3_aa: ATDARTGRSYNEQF

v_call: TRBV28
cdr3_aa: ASSFLAGGYNEQF

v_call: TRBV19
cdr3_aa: ASSIKGQGGLF

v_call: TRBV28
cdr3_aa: ASSLSPNYGYT

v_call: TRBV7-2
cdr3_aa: ASSLSGTAINQPQH

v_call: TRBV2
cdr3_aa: ASSWTLGETQY

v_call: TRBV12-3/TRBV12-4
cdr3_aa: ASSLISNQPQH

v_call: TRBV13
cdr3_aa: ASSPVRGNEQF

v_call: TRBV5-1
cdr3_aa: ASSVTGSSYEQY

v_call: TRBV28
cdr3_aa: ASSGRWEQY

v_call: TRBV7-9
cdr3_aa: ASSLGGTGHRDTQY

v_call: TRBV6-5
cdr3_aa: ASSRRGASGNTIY

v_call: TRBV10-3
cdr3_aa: AIQSGTSDYEQY

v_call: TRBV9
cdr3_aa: ASSSTGGENQPQH

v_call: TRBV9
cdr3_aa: ASSVDTSGEHTQY

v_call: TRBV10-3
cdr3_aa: AISGGTGGEETQY

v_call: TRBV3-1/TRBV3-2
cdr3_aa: ASSQEGSRQGRVETQY

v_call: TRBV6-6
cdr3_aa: ASKEGSPYGYT

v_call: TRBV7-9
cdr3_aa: ASSPSESYT

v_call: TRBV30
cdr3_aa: AWSVGQGLQPQH

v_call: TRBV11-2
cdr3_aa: ASSLDRGPSYGYT

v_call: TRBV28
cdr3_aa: ATQRAGSKNIQY

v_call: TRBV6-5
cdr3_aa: ASRTTGTVEQY

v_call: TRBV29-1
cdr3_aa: SVRVGNTIY

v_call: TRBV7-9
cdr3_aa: ASSLGGAIEKLF

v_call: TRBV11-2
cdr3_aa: ASSGGWLLQETQY